This note documents a single T cell receptor beta chain sequence. This specimen belongs to a study of blood T cell repertoires in COVID-19. The wider study: Both acute and convalescent COVID-19 samples were obtained from the United States, Italy and Spain. Sample material is recorded as cDNA or gDNA derived from T cells, B-cell-depleted T cells, or PBMCs.

Sequencing used immunoSEQ multiplex PCR; TCRdb keeps in-frame clones, though not all of them. The sample has more than 250,000 clones, 86% seen once. This CDR3 is built from 14 residues. Germline CDR1 is SGHTA and CDR2 is FQGTGA. The V gene lost 0 bases and the J gene lost 5 bases, with 10 bases spanning the gap. V usage is TRBV7-3 and J usage is TRBJ1-1, with D possibly matching TRBD1 (5 bases). The source material was peripheral blood. The receptor was derived from a woman between 25 and 40 years old who had recovered from COVID-19. CDR3 DNA: TGTGCCAGCAGCTTAACGAGGGGAGGGACTGAAGCTTTCTTT. It is translated as CASSLTRGGTEAFF.